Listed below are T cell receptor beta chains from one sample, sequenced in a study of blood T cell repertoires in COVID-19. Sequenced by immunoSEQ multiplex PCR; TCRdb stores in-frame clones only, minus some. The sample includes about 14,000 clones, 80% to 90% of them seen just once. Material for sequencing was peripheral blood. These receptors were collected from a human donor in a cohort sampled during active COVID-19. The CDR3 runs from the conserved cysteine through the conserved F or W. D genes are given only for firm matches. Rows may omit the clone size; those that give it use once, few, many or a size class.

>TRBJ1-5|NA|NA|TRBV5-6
TGTGCCAGCAGCTTGGACAGAAATCAGCCCCAGCATTTT
CASSLDRNQPQHF
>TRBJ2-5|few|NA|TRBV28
TGTGCCAGCAGTTTCGGTGATGGGACCCAGTACTTC
CASSFGDGTQYF
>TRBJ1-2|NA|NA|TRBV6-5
TGTGCCAGCCACCCGGGGGGCAACTATGGCTACACCTTC
CASHPGGNYGYTF
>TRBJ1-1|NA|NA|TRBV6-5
TGTGCCAGTAGAAGGATATACAGGGACACTGAAGCTTTCTTT
CASRRIYRDTEAFF
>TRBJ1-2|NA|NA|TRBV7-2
TGTGCCAGCAGCTTGGGGGGGGGCCAGCTGGGTGGCTACACCTTC
CASSLGGGQLGGYTF
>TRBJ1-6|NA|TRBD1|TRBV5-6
TGTGCCAGCAGCTTTGAGGTCAGGGGGACCTCACCCCTCCACTTT
CASSFEVRGTSPLHF
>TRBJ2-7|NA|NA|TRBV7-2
TGTGCCAGCAGCTTTTATGGGACAACCTACGAGCAGTACTTC
CASSFYGTTYEQYF
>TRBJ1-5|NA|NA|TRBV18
TGTGCCAGCTCACCAGGAGAAAATCAGCCCCAGCATTTT
CASSPGENQPQHF
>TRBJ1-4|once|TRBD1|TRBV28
TGTGCCAGCACCTTGACAGGGGTTAATGAAAAACTGTTTTTT
CASTLTGVNEKLFF
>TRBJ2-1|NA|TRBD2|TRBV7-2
TGTGCCAGCAGCTTAGATAGCGGGGGGGCGTATGAGCAGTTCTTC
CASSLDSGGAYEQFF
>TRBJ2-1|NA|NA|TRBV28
TGTGCCAGCAGTTTCACTTTCCTGTACAATGAGCAGTTCTTC
CASSFTFLYNEQFF
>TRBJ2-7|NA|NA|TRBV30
TGTGCCTGGAGTGATTCGGTCGAGCAGTACTTC
CAWSDSVEQYF
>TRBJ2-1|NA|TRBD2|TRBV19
TGTGCCAGTAGTGCCAGCGGGAGCTCCTACAATGAGCAGTTCTTC
CASSASGSSYNEQFF
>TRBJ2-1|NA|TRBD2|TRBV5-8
TGTGCCAGCAGCCTTGGGACTAGCGGGACCCACAATGAGCAGTTCTTC
CASSLGTSGTHNEQFF
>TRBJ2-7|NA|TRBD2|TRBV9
TGTGCCAGCAGCCTGAGCGGGGCCGCCTACGAGCAGTACTTC
CASSLSGAAYEQYF
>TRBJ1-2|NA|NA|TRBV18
TGTGCCAGCTCACCGGTCGCGGCCGATAACTATGGCTACACCTTC
CASSPVAADNYGYTF
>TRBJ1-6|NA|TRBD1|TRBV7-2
TGTGCCAGCAGCTTAGGCTCCGGGACAGGTACTACCCTCCACTTT
CASSLGSGTGTTLHF
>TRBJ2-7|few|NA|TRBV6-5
TGTGCCAGCAGTTATACGCGGGGAGAGCAGTACTTC
CASSYTRGEQYF
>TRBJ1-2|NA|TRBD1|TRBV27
TGTGCCAGCAGTTTTCAGTCAGGGGGCAGGTATGGCTACACCTTC
CASSFQSGGRYGYTF
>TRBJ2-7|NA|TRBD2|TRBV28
TGTGCCAGCAGTAGCGGGGGGTCCTACGAGCAGTACTTC
CASSSGGSYEQYF
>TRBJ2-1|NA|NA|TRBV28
TGTGCCAGCAGTTTTTTGACATACAATGAGCAGTTCTTC
CASSFLTYNEQFF
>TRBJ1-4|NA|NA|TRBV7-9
TGTGCCAGCAGGAGGACAGCAACTAATGAAAAACTGTTTTTT
CASRRTATNEKLFF
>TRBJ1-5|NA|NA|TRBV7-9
TGTGCCAGCAGCTTCGGGAATCAGCCCCAGCATTTT
CASSFGNQPQHF
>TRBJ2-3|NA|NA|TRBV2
TGTGCCAGCAGCCTAGTGACAGATACGCAGTATTTT
CASSLVTDTQYF
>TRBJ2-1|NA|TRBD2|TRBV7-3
TGTGCCAGCAGCTATACGGTGGGACTAGCGGACTACAATGAGCAGTTCTTC
CASSYTVGLADYNEQFF
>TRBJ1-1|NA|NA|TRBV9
TGTGCCAGCAGCGTAGGCCCGACAGGAGGAGGCACTGAAGCTTTCTTT
CASSVGPTGGGTEAFF
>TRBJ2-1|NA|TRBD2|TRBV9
TGTGCCAGCAGCGCCGGATCCCTAGCGGGGGCGAATGAGCAGTTCTTC
CASSAGSLAGANEQFF
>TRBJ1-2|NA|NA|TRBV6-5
TGTGCCAGCAGGGCGGGGTCGACAGCGGACTATGGCTACACCTTC
CASRAGSTADYGYTF
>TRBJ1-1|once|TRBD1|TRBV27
TGTGCCAGCGGTCCGACAGGGATGAACACTGAAGCTTTCTTT
CASGPTGMNTEAFF
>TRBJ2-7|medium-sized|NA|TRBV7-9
TGTGCCAGCAGACCGGATCCGGGATGGGGAGACGAGCAGTACTTC
CASRPDPGWGDEQYF
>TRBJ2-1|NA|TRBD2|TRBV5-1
TGCGCCAGCAGCTTGGGTACTAGCGGGGGCGGTGAGCAGTTCTTC
CASSLGTSGGGEQFF
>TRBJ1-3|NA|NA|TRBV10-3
TGTGCCATCAGTGAACAAAGGGGGGGAGACTCTGGAAACACCATATATTTT
CAISEQRGGDSGNTIYF
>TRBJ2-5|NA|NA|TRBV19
TGTGCCAGTAGTTCGTTAAACGGGGAGAACCAAGAGACCCAGTACTTC
CASSSLNGENQETQYF
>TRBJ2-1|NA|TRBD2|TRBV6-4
TGTGCCAGCAGTGCCGGGGGACTAGCGGACCACAATGAGCAGTTCTTC
CASSAGGLADHNEQFF
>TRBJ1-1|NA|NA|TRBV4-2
TGTGCCAGCAGCCAAGATTGGAGGAACACTGAAGCTTTCTTT
CASSQDWRNTEAFF
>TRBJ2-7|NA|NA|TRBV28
TGTGTCAGCGGGCAGGGGGGCTACGAGCAGTACTTC
CVSGQGGYEQYF
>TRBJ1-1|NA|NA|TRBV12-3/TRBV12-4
TGTGCCAGCAGTTTAGGTCATTTCACTGAAGCTTTCTTT
CASSLGHFTEAFF
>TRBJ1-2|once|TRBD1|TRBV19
TGTGCCAGTAGTACCCTCCCGGCAACAGGGGGCGGCTACACCTTC
CASSTLPATGGGYTF
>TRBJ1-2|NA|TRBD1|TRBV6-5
TGTGCCAGCAGTTACTCGGGACAGGGAAGTAACTATGGCTACACCTTC
CASSYSGQGSNYGYTF
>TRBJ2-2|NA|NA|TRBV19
TGTGCCAGTAGTGCCCTGGGACACCAAAACACCGGGGAGCTGTTTTTT
CASSALGHQNTGELFF
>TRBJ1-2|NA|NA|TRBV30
TGTGCCTGGAGTGTACCTGGGGGACTCTATGGCTACACCTTC
CAWSVPGGLYGYTF
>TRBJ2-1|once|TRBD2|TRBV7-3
TGTGCCAGCAGTCCTAGTAGCGGGATATACAATGAGCAGTTCTTC
CASSPSSGIYNEQFF
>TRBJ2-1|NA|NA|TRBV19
TGTGCCAGTATTCCAAAAGTGGGGGCTGCCTACAATGAGCAGTTCTTC
CASIPKVGAAYNEQFF
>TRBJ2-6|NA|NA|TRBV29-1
TGCAGCGTTTTCAGGGCTGGGGCCAACGTCCTGACTTTC
CSVFRAGANVLTF
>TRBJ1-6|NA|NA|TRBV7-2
TGTGCCAGCAGCTTAGCCACAGGAGTGGGATCACCCCTCCACTTT
CASSLATGVGSPLHF